These T cell receptor beta chains were read from a single sample in a study of cytomegalovirus exposure and HLA in healthy donors. Data came from immunoSEQ multiplex PCR; TCRdb stores just in-frame clones and leaves some out. The repertoire holds 60,000 or so clones, about 69% seen once, with 30% to 35% in the top ten. Sample: PBMCs. The receptors were sampled from a man aged 40-55 years in good health and CMV-seropositive. Both conserved end residues are part of each CDR3. D genes are given only for firm matches. Expanded clones are given a class, and other clones once, few, many or no size at all.

clone_size j_call v_call d_call cdr3_aa cdr3_nt
NA TRBJ2-2 TRBV27 TRBD1 CASTKQGTGELFF TGTGCCAGCACCAAACAGGGGACCGGGGAGCTGTTTTTT
NA TRBJ1-2 TRBV5-1 NA CASSLEAGLDYGYTF TGCGCCAGCAGCTTGGAGGCAGGGTTGGACTATGGCTACACCTTC
NA TRBJ1-2 TRBV5-7 TRBD1 CASSFDRGSRRSTF TGTGCCAGCAGCTTTGACAGGGGAAGCCGGCGGTCCACCTTC
few TRBJ1-1 TRBV5-4 NA CASSSPGARGEAFF TGTGCCAGCAGCTCGCCCGGAGCCCGAGGTGAAGCTTTCTTT
NA TRBJ2-4 TRBV7-9 TRBD2 CASSSGLAEDIQYF TGTGCCAGCAGCTCGGGACTAGCGGAGGACATTCAGTACTTC
NA TRBJ1-2 TRBV19 NA CASSQDSSFSSNYGYTF TGTGCCAGTAGTCAGGACAGCAGCTTCTCCTCCAACTATGGCTACACCTTC
NA TRBJ1-5 TRBV6-1 NA CASSDGPGAHQPQHF TGTGCCAGCAGTGACGGGCCTGGGGCCCATCAGCCCCAGCATTTT
NA TRBJ2-7 TRBV5-1 NA CASSFLTGEQYF TGCGCCAGCAGCTTCCTGACAGGCGAGCAGTACTTC
NA TRBJ1-1 TRBV6-5 TRBD1 CASNPYRDRARAFF TGTGCCAGCAATCCGTACCGGGACAGGGCTCGGGCTTTCTTT
NA TRBJ1-4 TRBV6-1 NA CASSEAIAATNEKLFF TGTGCCAGCAGTGAAGCGATAGCAGCAACTAATGAAAAACTGTTTTTT
few TRBJ2-7 TRBV7-9 TRBD2 CASNPSGANSYEQYF TGTGCCAGCAACCCTAGCGGGGCAAATTCCTACGAGCAGTACTTC